The clone carrying this TCR beta chain was counted at least ten times. Its antigen remains unknown. The source of the sample is a study of T-cell memory formation after mild COVID-19. Broader study findings: Pre-infection memory showed some responding clones, and this suggested that cross-reactive memory joined.

V lost 6 bases and J lost 8, with 13 bases in between. The CDR3 is made up of 12 amino acids. Germline lookup yields CDR1 SEHNR and CDR2 FQNEAQ (reference sequence). TCRdb called the 5' RACE reads again in MiXCR, with one record for every CDR3 protein. Altogether hundreds of thousands of distinct CDR3 sequences are present, around an eighth being singletons, with the ten largest covering about 22%. Sequences were obtained from PBMCs or a T cell subset sorted from them (not recorded which). This chain joins TRBV7-9 and TRBJ1-1; D unclear. This TCR derives from a man between 18 and 29 years old who had mild COVID-19 (a few samples of this study predate the infection). Cell type and time point are not known. Here the CDR3 DNA reads TGTGCCAGCAGTCGTGTGGTGGCCGAAGCTTTCTTT. As protein: CASSRVVAEAFF.